The present TCR beta chain was sequenced within a study of cytomegalovirus exposure and HLA in healthy donors. Whole-study findings and limits: The classifier was said to identify cytomegalovirus status with high specificity and sensitivity. The authors reported that TCR beta sequences could predict HLA-A and HLA-B alleles. These predictions were accurate for most subjects in the first cohort.

Each donor's status was that of a healthy bone marrow donor. This clone was seen just once. Its antigen is unknown. 13 Jbeta primers and 60 Vbeta primers were used for the PCR. Sequencing used immunoSEQ multiplex PCR; TCRdb keeps in-frame clones, though not all of them. The profile covers about 140,000 clones, with 70% to 85% appearing a single time and roughly 4.2% taken by the ten largest. This CDR3 has 16 residues. Germline loops: CDR1 SGHRS, CDR2 YFSETQ. V shed 3 bases, J shed 0 bases, and the junction held 1 base outside the gene matches. The TCR sequence derives from a man in his forties or fifties in good health and CMV-seropositive. The genes are TRBV5-1 and TRBJ2-1; 12 nucleotides match TRBD2. Source material: PBMCs. The CDR3 loop reads CASSWTSGNSYNEQFF. The CDR3 DNA reads as TGCGCCAGCAGCTGGACTAGCGGGAACTCCTACAATGAGCAGTTCTTC. The whole variable domain, remainder taken from reference TRBV5-1 and TRBJ2-1, is KAGVTQTPRYLIKTRGQQVTLSCSPISGHRSVSWYQQTPGQGLQFLFEYFSETQRNKGNFPGRFSGRQFSNSRSEMNVSTLELGDSALYLCASSWTSGNSYNEQFFGPGTRLTVL.